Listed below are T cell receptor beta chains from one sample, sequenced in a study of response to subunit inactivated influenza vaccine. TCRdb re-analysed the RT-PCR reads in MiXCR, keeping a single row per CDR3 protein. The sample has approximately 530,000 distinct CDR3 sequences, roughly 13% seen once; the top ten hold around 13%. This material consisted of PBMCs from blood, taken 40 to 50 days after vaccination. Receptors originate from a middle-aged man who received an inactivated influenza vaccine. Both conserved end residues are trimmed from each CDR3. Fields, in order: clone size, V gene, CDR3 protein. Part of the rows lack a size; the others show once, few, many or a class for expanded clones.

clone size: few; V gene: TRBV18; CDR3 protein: ASSRDSLITDTQY
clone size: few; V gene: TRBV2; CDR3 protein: ASKDRGNTGELF
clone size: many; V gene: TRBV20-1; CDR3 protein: SARGGQGSGANVLT
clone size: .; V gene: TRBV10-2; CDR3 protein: ASSVLQGSTGELF
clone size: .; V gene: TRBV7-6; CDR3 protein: ASSLNRGRGETQY
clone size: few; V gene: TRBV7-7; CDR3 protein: ASSSSPSQVPY
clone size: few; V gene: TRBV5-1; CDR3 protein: ASSRDGPNEQF
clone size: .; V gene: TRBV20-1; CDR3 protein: SATNEGQLYNEQF
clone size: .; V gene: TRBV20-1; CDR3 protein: SVGAGQGVFEQY
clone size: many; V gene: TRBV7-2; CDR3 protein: ASRRTSGDPVPF
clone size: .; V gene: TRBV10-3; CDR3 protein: AISSLPGTGRDEQF
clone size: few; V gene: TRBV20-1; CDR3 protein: SARGPAGGPPDTQY
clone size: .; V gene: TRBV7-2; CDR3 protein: ASSLVRGGYQPQH
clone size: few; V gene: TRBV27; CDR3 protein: ASSYRTPWASTDTQY
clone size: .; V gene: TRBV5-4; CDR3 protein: ASSIDSNTEAF
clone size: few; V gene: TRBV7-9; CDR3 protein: ASSSNYDGYNEQF
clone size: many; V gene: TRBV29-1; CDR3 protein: SVSVGTGVETQY
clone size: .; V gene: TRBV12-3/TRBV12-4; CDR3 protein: ASSLGSVGRTGELF
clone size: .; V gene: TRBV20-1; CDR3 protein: SAYGSRGLQETQY
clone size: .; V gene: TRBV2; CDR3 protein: ASSERDYPPYNEQF
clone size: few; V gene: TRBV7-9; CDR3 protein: ASSRNIKGGEEKLF
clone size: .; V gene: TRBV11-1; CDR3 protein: ASSTRQGGETQY
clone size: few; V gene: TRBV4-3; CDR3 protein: ASSQDLVAGWADTQY
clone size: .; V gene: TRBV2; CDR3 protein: ASSKTGTTVTDTQY
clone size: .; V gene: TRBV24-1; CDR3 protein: ATSDSSYRAGETQY
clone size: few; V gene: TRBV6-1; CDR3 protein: ASTYHWGRGLTGANVLT
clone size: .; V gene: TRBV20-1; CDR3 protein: STPWGAEAF
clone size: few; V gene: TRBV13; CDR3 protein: ASSFIGSYEQY
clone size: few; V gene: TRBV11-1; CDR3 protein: ASSPWSGGTTTFPSTDTQY
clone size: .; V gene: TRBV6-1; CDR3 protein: ASSRQLAVK